The 9 T cell receptor beta chains given below trace back to one sample, sequenced in a study of cytomegalovirus exposure and HLA in healthy donors. PCR amplification relied on 60 Vbeta primers (plus 13 Jbeta primers). Repertoires were generated with immunoSEQ multiplex PCR, while TCRdb's copy carries only in-frame clones and drops some. Of over 150,000 clones in the sample, around 81% were seen once. Material: PBMCs. Receptors were obtained from a woman aged 30 to 39 in good health and CMV-seronegative.

This clone has just a few counts. The chain has TRBV11-1 and TRBJ2-5, with 7 bases identical to TRBD1. The tail of the sequence fits TRBJ2-7 better, so the J call may be wrong. The CDR3 has 15 residues. Germline lookup yields CDR1 SGHAT and CDR2 FQDESV (reference sequence). CDR3 region: CASSKDRVTSYEQYF. The CDR3 DNA reads TGTGCCAGCAGCAAAGACAGGGTAACATCCTACGAGCAGTACTTC.

This sequence joins TRBV12-5 and TRBJ2-3; TRBD2 aligns across 9 bases. Germline V gives CDR1 LGHNT, CDR2 FRNRAP. The V gene end was trimmed by 0 bases and the J gene end by 2 bases; junction bases not matched to a gene: 6. The CDR3 totals 17 residues. The chain's CDR3 is CASGLVGLAGTTDTQYF. CDR3 nucleotide sequence: TGTGCTAGTGGTTTGGTTGGGCTAGCGGGGACCACAGATACGCAGTATTTT.

The rearrangement uses TRBV9 and TRBJ2-7; TRBD2 matches 10 bases. CDR1 and CDR2 from the germline V gene are SGDLS and YYNGEE. The CDR3 contains 15 residues. V shed 3 bases, J shed 2 bases, and the junction held 5 bases outside the gene matches. The CDR3 region is CASSASGTSAYEQYF. The CDR3 DNA is TGTGCCAGCAGCGCCTCCGGGACTAGCGCCTACGAGCAGTACTTC.

The chain is built from TRBV5-1 and TRBJ2-1, with D perhaps TRBD1 (6 bases). CDR1 is SGHRS, CDR2 YFSETQ, per germline. CDR3 size: 13 residues. V lost 4 bases and J 7 bases, leaving 12 bases between the germline ends. CDR3 sequence: CASSLNQGNEQFF. CDR3 nucleotides: TGCGCCAGCAGCCTTAACCAGGGGAATGAGCAGTTCTTC. Based on the CDR3 plus reference TRBV5-1 and TRBJ2-1, the full variable domain is KAGVTQTPRYLIKTRGQQVTLSCSPISGHRSVSWYQQTPGQGLQFLFEYFSETQRNKGNFPGRFSGRQFSNSRSEMNVSTLELGDSALYLCASSLNQGNEQFFGPGTRLTVL.

This clone came up once. In nucleotides, the CDR3 is TGTGCCAGCAGTGGGCGCTACGAGCAGTACTTC. Its translation: CASSGRYEQYF. The J gene is TRBJ2-7, the V gene TRBV28; D is ambiguous. Looked up from germline, CDR1 is MDHEN and CDR2 is SYDVKM. The length of the CDR3 is 11 residues. V lost 5 bases and J 3 bases, leaving 5 bases between the germline ends.

The CDR3 sequence: CASSSGTSGRKADTQYF. As DNA, the CDR3 is TGTGCCAGCAGCTCGGGGACTAGCGGGAGAAAGGCGGATACGCAGTATTTT. The chain carries TRBV7-9 and TRBJ2-3; TRBD2 matches 14 bases. CDR1 is SEHNR, CDR2 FQNEAQ, per germline (reference sequence). The CDR3 is made up of 17 amino acids. J was trimmed by 6 bases and V by 4 bases; bases with no gene match: 9.

The chain carries TRBV6-6 and TRBJ2-1, with D tentatively TRBD1 (6 bases). This CDR3 has 16 amino acids. Trimming left V 0 bases short and J 3 bases short, with 12 bases between. Germline assignment: CDR1 MNHNY and CDR2 SVGAGI (reference sequence). CDR3 region: CASSYSRDTGYNEQFF. In nucleotides, the CDR3 is TGTGCCAGCAGTTACTCGAGGGACACCGGCTACAATGAGCAGTTCTTC.

J is TRBJ2-7 and V is TRBV29-1; 9 nucleotides agree with TRBD2. With 7 bases clipped from V and 5 bases from J, the junction kept 6 bases outside the gene matches. Germline V gene data show CDR1 as SQVTM and CDR2 as ANQGSEA. There are 12 residues in the CDR3. The CDR3 DNA sequence: TGCAGCGGCATGGGACTAGCTGACGAGCAGTACTTC. It encodes CSGMGLADEQYF.

The V call is TRBV5-1, the J call TRBJ1-5, with TRBD1 as a possible D gene (5 bases). Trimming took 4 bases from V and 7 from J, leaving 12 bases between them. The CDR3 totals 13 residues. Germline V gene data show CDR1 as SGHRS and CDR2 as YFSETQ. The chain's CDR3 is CASSPGQGQPQHF. The CDR3 region has the DNA TGCGCCAGCAGCCCCGGTCAGGGACAGCCCCAGCATTTT. Full variable domain (outside the CDR3, taken from reference TRBV5-1 and TRBJ1-5): KAGVTQTPRYLIKTRGQQVTLSCSPISGHRSVSWYQQTPGQGLQFLFEYFSETQRNKGNFPGRFSGRQFSNSRSEMNVSTLELGDSALYLCASSPGQGQPQHFGDGTRLSIL.